This T cell receptor beta chain is drawn from a study of shared clonotypes between healthy human individuals. Sequencing was performed with immunoSEQ multiplex PCR; in TCRdb, only in-frame clones are kept and a portion is missing. Of some 2 million clones detected, about 95% appear once; the ten largest clones hold around 1.2%. CD8 cells regarded as naive lacked CD45RO, were positively chosen for CCR7, and omitted terminally differentiated effector memory CD45RA+ cells. The study enrolled healthy HIV-negative adults without recent acute infections or vaccinations as donors. The CDR3 spans 14 residues. Germline V gives CDR1 SGDLS, CDR2 YYNGEE. V gave up 3 bases and J gave up 5 bases, with 14 bases separating them.

The chain uses TRBV9 and TRBJ2-5, with D possibly TRBD2 on 6 matching bases. The TCR comes from a man between 18 and 29 years old in good health. The material sequenced was naive CD8+ T cells sorted from blood. The CDR3 reads CASSASLASETQYF. CDR3 coding DNA: TGTGCCAGCAGCGCCTCACTAGCTTCTGAGACCCAGTACTTC.